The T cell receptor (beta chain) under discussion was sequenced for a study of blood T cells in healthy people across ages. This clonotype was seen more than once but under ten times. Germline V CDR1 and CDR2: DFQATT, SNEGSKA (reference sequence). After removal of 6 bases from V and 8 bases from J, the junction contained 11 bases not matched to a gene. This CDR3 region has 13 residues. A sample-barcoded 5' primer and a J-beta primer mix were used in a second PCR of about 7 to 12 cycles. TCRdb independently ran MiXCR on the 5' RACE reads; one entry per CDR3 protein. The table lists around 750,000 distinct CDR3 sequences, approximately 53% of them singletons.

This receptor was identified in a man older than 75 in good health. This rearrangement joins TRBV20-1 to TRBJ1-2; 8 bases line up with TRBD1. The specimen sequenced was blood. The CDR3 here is CSARQTGDCGYTF. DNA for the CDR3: TGCAGTGCGCGTCAGACAGGGGATTGCGGCTACACCTTC.